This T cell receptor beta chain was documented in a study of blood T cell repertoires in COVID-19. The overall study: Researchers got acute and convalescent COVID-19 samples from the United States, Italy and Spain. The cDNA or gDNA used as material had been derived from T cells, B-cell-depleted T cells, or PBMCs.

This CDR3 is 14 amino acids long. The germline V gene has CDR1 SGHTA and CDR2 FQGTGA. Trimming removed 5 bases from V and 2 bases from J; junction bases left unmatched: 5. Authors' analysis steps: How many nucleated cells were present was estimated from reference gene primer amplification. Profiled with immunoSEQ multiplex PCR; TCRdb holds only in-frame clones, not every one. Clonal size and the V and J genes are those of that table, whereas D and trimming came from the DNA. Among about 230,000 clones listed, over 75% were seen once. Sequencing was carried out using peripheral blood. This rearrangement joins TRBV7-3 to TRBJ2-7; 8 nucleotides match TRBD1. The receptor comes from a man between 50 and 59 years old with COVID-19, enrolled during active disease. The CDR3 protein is CASSATGQAYEQYF. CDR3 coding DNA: TGTGCCAGCAGCGCAACGGGACAGGCCTACGAGCAGTACTTC.